These T cell receptor beta chains were read from a single sample in a study of glioma-infiltrating T cells after dendritic cell vaccination. Only in-frame clones appear in the TCRdb table, and some are missing; sequencing was by immunoSEQ multiplex PCR. The table shows some 110,000 clones, with around 91% occurring only once. Specimen: blood, collected after dendritic cell vaccination. These receptors all stem from a human donor with glioblastoma. Both conserved end residues are trimmed from each CDR3. Fields, in order: V gene, CDR3 length, J gene, CDR3 protein.

TRBV13	16	TRBJ2-4	ASSLQASGRMGKNIQY
TRBV5-1	12	TRBJ2-5	ASSLGQVEETQY
TRBV5-1	14	TRBJ2-5	ASSGLAGVSYETQY
TRBV25-1	12	TRBJ1-3	ASSGGIAGNTIY
TRBV11-2	13	TRBJ1-1	ASSFTGTEGTEAF
TRBV9	11	TRBJ1-1	ASSVERNTEAF
TRBV14	13	TRBJ1-1	ASSRGRIANTEAF
TRBV10-3	13	TRBJ2-7	AISETQRGTYEQY
TRBV5-4	13	TRBJ2-5	ASHQRDRGKETQY
TRBV11-3	17	TRBJ2-3	ASSQGWDRLVEGSLAQY
TRBV6-6	12	TRBJ2-3	ASRVTGDPDTQY
TRBV4-1	14	TRBJ2-1	ASSQDPGGSYNEQF
TRBV6-1	13	TRBJ1-5	ASSVSGTGFQPQH
TRBV11-1	10	TRBJ1-2	ASSLSEHGYT
TRBV5-6	14	TRBJ2-1	ASSLAEGGPYNEQF
TRBV5-4	12	TRBJ1-1	ASSLKGVNTEAF
TRBV30	10	TRBJ1-2	AWSVQGYGYT
TRBV5-1	11	TRBJ2-1	ASSATSGNEQF
TRBV6-1	12	TRBJ2-2	ASSEAEYTGELF
TRBV7-2	12	TRBJ2-1	ASSRLAGMNEQF
TRBV2	13	TRBJ2-7	ASSDLGGALGEQY
TRBV5-1	13	TRBJ2-5	ASSLSGGSGETQY
TRBV15	15	TRBJ2-7	ATSRPGGTVLSYEQY
TRBV11-3	15	TRBJ2-5	ASSSTLAVISWETQY
TRBV13	13	TRBJ2-7	ASSEPSGSSYEQY
TRBV27	13	TRBJ2-1	ASGDRHSSYNEQF
TRBV6-5	14	TRBJ2-5	ASSYYPAGHQETQY
TRBV9	13	TRBJ2-5	ASSHIGDKQETQY
TRBV15	12	TRBJ1-3	ATSPRQGADTIY
TRBV11-3	13	TRBJ1-2	ASSLRGTGNYGYT
TRBV30	12	TRBJ2-3	AWSHGQEGDTQY
TRBV11-3	14	TRBJ2-1	ASSLNVWDSYNEQF
TRBV27	11	TRBJ2-3	ASSLTGTYTQY
TRBV6-6	12	TRBJ1-2	ASSPTGPNYGYT
TRBV2	12	TRBJ1-5	ASSVGGRDQPQH
TRBV5-6	13	TRBJ2-1	ASSYSGRSYNEQF
TRBV11-2	10	TRBJ1-2	ASSLDRDGYT
TRBV6-1	13	TRBJ2-5	ASSEGAGGRETQY
TRBV29-1	12	TRBJ1-4	SVDVGGSNEKLF
TRBV27	12	TRBJ1-6	ASSLGQVNSPLH
TRBV7-6	14	TRBJ2-5	ASSLGGAGGQETQY
TRBV10-3	12	TRBJ2-3	AISTGGSKGTQY
TRBV4-2	14	TRBJ2-7	ASSPGTSGGGYEQY
TRBV27	13	TRBJ2-7	ASSLHSIRGYEQY
TRBV6-1	13	TRBJ2-5	ASRESTLRAETQY